The 2 T cell receptor beta chains in this list originate from one sample, sequenced in a study of blood T cells in healthy people across ages. Primed by a sample-barcoded 5' primer and a J-beta primer mix, a second PCR proceeded for roughly 7 to 12 cycles. TCRdb recomputed calls from the 5' RACE reads with MiXCR, one row per CDR3 protein. The sample holds hundreds of thousands of distinct CDR3 sequences, roughly two fifths seen once. The sample taken for sequencing was blood. The source of these receptors is an older man in good health.

This clonotype was observed a handful of times. This chain uses TRBV7-9 with TRBJ2-5; D is perhaps TRBD2 (6 bases). The CDR3 contains 12 residues. V dropped 7 bases and J dropped 11 bases, with 17 bases sitting between them. Germline lookup yields CDR1 SEHNR and CDR2 FQNEAQ (reference sequence). This CDR3 reads CASNQGGQVQYF. The CDR3 DNA follows: TGTGCCAGCAACCAAGGAGGGCAGGTGCAGTACTTC.

About this clonotype: At one boundary the junction diverges from the germline segment, which might be a read error. The chain recombines TRBV9 with TRBJ2-5; maybe TRBD2 (7 bases). The CDR3 totals 15 residues. In germline, CDR1 is SGDLS, CDR2 YYNGEE. The DNA of the CDR3 is TGTGCCAGCAGCGCAGGACAGAAGGGAGGGGAGACCCAGTACTTT. Amino acids: CASSAGQKGGETQYF.